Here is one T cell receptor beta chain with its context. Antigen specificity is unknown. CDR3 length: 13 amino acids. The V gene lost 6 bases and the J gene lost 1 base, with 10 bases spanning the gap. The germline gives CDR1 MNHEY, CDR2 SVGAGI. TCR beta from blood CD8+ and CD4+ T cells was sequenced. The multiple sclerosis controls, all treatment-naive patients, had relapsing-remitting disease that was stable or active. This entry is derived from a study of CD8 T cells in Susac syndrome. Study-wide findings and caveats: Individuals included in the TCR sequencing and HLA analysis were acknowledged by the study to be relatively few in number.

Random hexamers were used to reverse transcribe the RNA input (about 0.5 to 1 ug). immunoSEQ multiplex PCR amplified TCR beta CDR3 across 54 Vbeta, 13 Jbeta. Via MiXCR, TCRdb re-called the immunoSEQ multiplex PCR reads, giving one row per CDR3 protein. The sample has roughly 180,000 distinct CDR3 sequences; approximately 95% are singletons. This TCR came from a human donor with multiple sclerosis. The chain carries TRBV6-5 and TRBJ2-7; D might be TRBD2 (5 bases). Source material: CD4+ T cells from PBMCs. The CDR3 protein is CASRNGNSYEQYF. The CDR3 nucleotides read TGTGCCAGCAGGAACGGGAATTCCTACGAGCAGTACTTC.